This T cell receptor beta chain was identified during a study of shared T cell receptors in the human thymus. Clones were sequenced by immunoSEQ multiplex PCR, and TCRdb holds only the in-frame ones, with some missing. Here the sample spans roughly 700,000 clones, approximately 90% being singletons. The CDR3 covers 16 residues. Per the germline V gene, CDR1 is SEHNR and CDR2 is FQNEAQ (reference sequence). V trimming: 0 bases; J trimming: 5 bases; junction bases outside the gene matches: 7. These same data were also listed under a study on human thymus T cells. That report adds: Highly overlapping thymic repertoires among unrelated individuals were reported in related research.

The TCR sequence derives from a boy in the first two years of life with a congenital heart defect. The sample taken for sequencing was thymocytes. The V call is TRBV7-9, the J call TRBJ2-3; 8 bases are a match to TRBD2. The CDR3 loop reads CASSLAPGGPVDTQYF. The CDR3 coding sequence is TGTGCCAGCAGCTTAGCGCCGGGAGGGCCGGTAGATACGCAGTATTTT.